The 26 T cell receptor beta chains in this list originate from one sample, sequenced in a study of CD8 T cells in ankylosing spondylitis. Notes on the study in general: What seemed typical of ankylosing spondylitis blood was a TCR beta motif built from under 10 highly homologous variants.

These TCRs' antigens remain unknown. TCRdb reprocessed the 5' RACE reads via MiXCR and lists one record per CDR3 protein. The sample holds about 220,000 distinct CDR3 sequences, 6% to 8% seen once. The sequencing sample was made of blood, either unsorted or a sorted T cell fraction (not recorded which). The receptors derive from a male donor with ankylosing spondylitis.

In this sample, this clonotype turned up many times. The chain employs TRBV5-1 and TRBJ2-1; 11 bases match TRBD2. This CDR3 has 15 amino acids. After removal of 5 bases from V and 7 bases from J, the junction contained 8 bases not matched to a gene. In germline, CDR1 is SGHRS, CDR2 YFSETQ. CDR3 sequence reads: CASRPGLAGGNEQFF. CDR3 nucleotide sequence: TGCGCCAGCAGGCCTGGACTAGCGGGCGGAAATGAGCAGTTCTTC.

The table lists this clonotype with many counts. The chain uses TRBV4-1 and TRBJ2-7; tentatively, D is TRBD1 (6 bases). This CDR3 is built from 15 residues. Germline V gene lookup returns CDR1 MGHRA and CDR2 YSYEKL. V shed 1 base and J shed 3 bases, with 13 bases lying between them. In DNA, the CDR3 is TGCGCCAGCAGCCAAGGGGGGCAGGGGCTCTACGAGCAGTACTTC. It specifies CASSQGGQGLYEQYF.

This clonotype came up many times. The rearrangement uses TRBV7-2 and TRBJ2-7; 8 bases align to TRBD1. The CDR3 contains 17 residues. The germline CDR1 and CDR2 sequences are SGHTA and FQGNSA. V shed 2 bases and J 5 bases; nucleotides not matched to a gene: 14. The CDR3 coding sequence is TGTGCCAGCAGCTTAATGGGTGCTAGACAGGGGCTACACGAGCAGTACTTC. Residues: CASSLMGARQGLHEQYF.

This clonotype came up many times. The chain combines TRBV27 with TRBJ2-5; D tentatively reads TRBD1 or TRBD2 (5 bases each). The CDR3 extends over 13 amino acids. Germline V gene data show CDR1 as MNHEY and CDR2 as SMNVEV (reference sequence). V lost 2 bases and J 6 bases, leaving 10 bases between the germline ends. The CDR3 sequence is CASSLTRGKTQYF. For the CDR3, the DNA is TGTGCCAGCAGTTTAACGAGGGGAAAGACCCAGTACTTC.

This clonotype has a count of ten or more. This chain connects TRBV7-9 to TRBJ2-1, with 10 nucleotides matching TRBD1. This CDR3 region has 16 residues. CDR1 and CDR2 from the germline V gene are SEHNR and FQNEAQ (reference sequence). The junction had 19 bases not matched to a gene; V was cut back by 5 bases and J by 15 bases. The CDR3 sequence: CASSQTGGDVSRNWFF. The CDR3, as DNA: TGTGCCAGCAGCCAGACAGGGGGCGACGTCAGCAGGAATTGGTTCTTC.

In its sample, this clonotype was seen many times. V and J are TRBV7-6 and TRBJ2-1; D possibly corresponds to TRBD2 (6 bases). The germline CDR1 and CDR2 sequences are SGHVS and FNYEAQ. Between the trimmed V and J ends, which lost 1 base and 4 bases, there was a span of 14 bases. The CDR3 has 16 residues. CDR3 in DNA: TGTGCCAGCAGCTTAGTGGCGGGACCCCTTTACAATGAGCAGTTCTTC. It is translated as CASSLVAGPLYNEQFF.

The rearrangement uses TRBV5-6 and TRBJ2-1; TRBD2 aligns across 7 bases. CDR3 length equals 15 residues. CDR1 and CDR2 from the germline V gene are SGHDT and YYEEEE. V trimming: 2 bases; J trimming: 7 bases; junction bases outside the gene matches: 9. The CDR3 loop is CASSFTRLASNEQFF. CDR3 bases: TGTGCCAGCAGCTTTACGAGACTAGCTAGTAATGAGCAGTTCTTC.

This clonotype was observed at least ten times. The gene calls are TRBV7-2 and TRBJ2-7; 7 bases map to TRBD2. V shed 8 bases and J 2 bases; nucleotides not matched to a gene: 6. This CDR3 is built from 13 residues. The V gene's germline CDR1 is SGHTA and CDR2 FQGNSA. Written as DNA, the CDR3 is TGTGCCAGCGGAGCGGGGCTGGCCTACGAGCAGTACTTC. Protein product: CASGAGLAYEQYF.

The chain recombines TRBV10-1 with TRBJ2-2; 7 nucleotides agree with TRBD2. Germline loops: CDR1 WNHNN, CDR2 SYGVQD (reference sequence). The junction had 16 bases not matched to a gene; V was cut back by 3 bases and J by 6 bases. The length of the CDR3 is 18 residues. This chain's CDR3 is CASSELATHPLRAGELFF. In DNA, the CDR3 is TGCGCCAGCAGTGAACTAGCGACTCACCCTCTCAGGGCCGGGGAGCTGTTTTTT.

The V gene is TRBV13, the J gene TRBJ1-1; D is ambiguous. Trimming took off 0 bases at V and 7 bases at J, with 12 bases between the two ends. CDR1 PRHDT and CDR2 FYEKMQ come from the germline V gene (reference sequence). This CDR3 contains 14 residues. The CDR3 nucleotides are TGTGCCAGCAGCTTAGGCCCAGCGCTAAGTGAAGCTTTCTTT. Its protein is CASSLGPALSEAFF.

The table lists this clonotype with many counts. This chain links TRBV7-8 with TRBJ2-3; D ambiguous. The CDR3 spans 14 residues. Per germline, CDR1 SGHVS and CDR2 FQNEAQ. V lost 1 base to trimming and J lost 6 bases, with 11 bases between them. The CDR3 DNA is TGTGCCAGCAGCTTAGAAAAGAGCCTGGATACGCAGTATTTT. Translating it yields CASSLEKSLDTQYF.

There are many counts of this clonotype. This chain connects TRBV9 to TRBJ2-3; D possibly corresponds to TRBD1 (6 bases). This CDR3 has 15 amino acids. V gave up 4 bases and J gave up 4 bases, with 16 bases separating them. Germline assignment: CDR1 SGDLS and CDR2 YYNGEE. The CDR3: CASSPWSGVADTQYF. The CDR3 DNA follows: TGTGCCAGCAGCCCTTGGTCAGGGGTGGCAGATACGCAGTATTTT.

Ten or more counts support this clonotype. The V gene is TRBV5-1, the J gene TRBJ2-1, with D uncertain. Germline values: CDR1 SGHRS, CDR2 YFSETQ. V gave up 2 bases and J gave up 2 bases, with 8 bases separating them. This CDR3 has 14 residues. CDR3 sequence (DNA): TGCGCCAGCAGCTTCCGGTCCCCCTACAATGAGCAGTTCTTC. Translating gives CASSFRSPYNEQFF.

This clonotype was observed at least ten times. The chain combines TRBV29-1 with TRBJ2-1, with 13 bases matching TRBD2. CDR3 length equals 17 residues. The V and J ends lost 3 bases and 7 bases, in that order; junction bases with no gene match: 12. Looked up from germline, CDR1 is SQVTM and CDR2 is ANQGSEA. The CDR3 nucleotides read TGCAGCGTTGATGCTTCGTGGGGACTAGCGGGACCGAATGAGCAGTTCTTC. Protein: CSVDASWGLAGPNEQFF.

This clonotype has at least ten counts. The chain links TRBV6-5 to TRBJ2-7, with D uncertain. The V end lost 0 bases, the J end lost 3 bases, and 15 bases lay between the germline ends. The CDR3 runs to 16 residues. Germline V gene lookup returns CDR1 MNHEY and CDR2 SVGAGI. The CDR3 sequence is CASSYSSGPRYYEQYF. The CDR3, as DNA: TGTGCCAGCAGTTACTCTTCTGGGCCGCGTTACTACGAGCAGTACTTC.

The sample holds many counts of this clonotype. This rearrangement joins TRBV7-9 to TRBJ1-6; D remains ambiguous. V lost 5 bases, J lost 10 bases, and 12 bases lay in between. The CDR3 sequence is 13 residues long. Germline V gives CDR1 SEHNR, CDR2 FQNEAQ (reference sequence). CDR3 residues: CASSPPYYSPLHF. The DNA of the CDR3 is TGTGCCAGCAGCCCCCCTTATTACTCACCCCTCCACTTT. Variable domain in full (rest from reference TRBV7-9 and TRBJ1-6): DTGVSQNPRHKITKRGQNVTFRCDPISEHNRLYWYRQTLGQGPEFLTYFQNEAQLEKSRLLSDRFSAERPKGSFSTLEIQRTEQGDSAMYLCASSPPYYSPLHFGNGTRLTVT.

This clonotype was recorded at least ten times. The chain joins TRBV9 to TRBJ2-3; D unclear. This CDR3 contains 15 residues. CDR1 and CDR2 from the germline V gene are SGDLS and YYNGEE. V was pared by 0 bases and J by 3 bases, with 11 bases between. CDR3 protein: CASSVGLGTTDTQYF. CDR3 bases: TGTGCCAGCAGCGTAGGACTGGGTACAACAGATACGCAGTATTTT.

Ten or more counts support this clonotype. The chain is built from TRBV29-1 and TRBJ2-3; D unclear. Trimming took off 8 bases at V and 6 bases at J, with 15 bases between the two ends. CDR1 and CDR2 (germline): SQVTM, ANQGSEA. This CDR3 region has 12 residues. The CDR3 DNA reads as TGCAGCCTTCCCTCAAATGGGGATACGCAGTATTTT. Translated, it gives CSLPSNGDTQYF.

This clonotype was detected many times. The V call is TRBV13, the J call TRBJ2-7; 9 bases match TRBD1. With V trimmed by 4 bases and J by 6 bases, 7 bases remained unmatched. CDR1 is PRHDT, CDR2 FYEKMQ, per germline (reference sequence). The length of the CDR3 is 14 residues. The CDR3 region is CASSWGQGLGEQYF. The CDR3 region has the DNA TGTGCCAGCAGCTGGGGACAGGGTCTTGGCGAGCAGTACTTC.

This clonotype showed up many times. J is TRBJ2-5 and V is TRBV11-2; 7 bases match TRBD1. Germline-derived CDR1 and CDR2 are SGHAT and FQNNGV. Germline trimming cut 1 base from V and 4 bases from J; bases unmatched to any gene: 3. This CDR3 is built from 14 residues. In nucleotides, the CDR3 is TGTGCCAGCAGCTTAGGGTCAGGGGGAGAGACCCAGTACTTC. Its protein is CASSLGSGGETQYF.

This clonotype was recorded at least ten times. This rearrangement joins TRBV5-1 to TRBJ2-1; a weak D match, TRBD1 (5 bases). The CDR3 is 18 residues long. V lost 2 bases and J lost 6, with 24 bases in between. Germline V gives CDR1 SGHRS, CDR2 YFSETQ. The CDR3 is CASSFRTFREMLFNEQFF. The CDR3 nucleotides read TGCGCCAGCAGCTTTAGGACATTCCGAGAGATGCTTTTCAATGAGCAGTTCTTC.

This clonotype was detected ten times or more. The genes are TRBV29-1 and TRBJ2-3; D gene uncertain. Trimming took off 0 bases at V and 3 bases at J, with 16 bases between the two ends. The V gene's germline CDR1 is SQVTM and CDR2 ANQGSEA. The length of the CDR3 is 16 residues. This CDR3 is CSVEDPDGHTTDTQYF. The DNA of the CDR3 is TGCAGCGTTGAAGATCCCGATGGGCACACTACAGATACGCAGTATTTT.

This sequence joins TRBV12-3 or TRBV12-4 and TRBJ1-6; a weak D match, TRBD1 (6 bases). V was pared by 1 base and J by 11 bases, with 6 bases between. This CDR3 region has 12 residues. The CDR3 loop is CASSLGGPPLHF. The CDR3 DNA is TGTGCCAGCAGTTTAGGGGGGCCACCCCTCCACTTT.

This clonotype was detected many times. The chain has TRBV4-3 and TRBJ2-2, with a weak D call TRBD2 (7 bases). V shed 1 base and J shed 7 bases, with 19 bases lying between them. Germline V CDR1 and CDR2: LGHNA, YSLEER. The length of the CDR3 is 17 residues. The CDR3 DNA sequence: TGCGCCAGCAGCCAAGTAGGGGGGGGCGGTTGGCGCGGGGAGCTGTTTTTT. This gives the protein CASSQVGGGGWRGELFF.

The genes are TRBV6-2 or TRBV6-3 and TRBJ1-2; D is undetermined. With 3 bases removed from V and 6 bases from J, the gap between germline ends came to 17 bases. Germline V gene sequence: CDR1 MNHEY, CDR2 SVGEGT. There are 15 residues in the CDR3. The chain's CDR3 is CASSYFLGVMDGYTF. CDR3 bases: TGTGCCAGCAGTTATTTTTTGGGAGTCATGGATGGCTACACCTTC.

In its sample, this clonotype was seen many times. V gene TRBV20-1 combines with J gene TRBJ2-7, with 11 bases identical to TRBD1. The CDR3 consists of 14 residues. The V and J ends lost 3 bases and 6 bases, in that order; junction bases with no gene match: 7. The germline CDR1 and CDR2 sequences are DFQATT and SNEGSKA (reference sequence). The CDR3 DNA reads as TGCAGTGCTAGTTTTAAAGGGACAGGGGGCGAGCAGTACTTC. Translated, it gives CSASFKGTGGEQYF.